This record looks at one TCR beta chain sequence and its context. The data derive from a study of blood T cell repertoires in COVID-19. Study in general: In each case, the material was cDNA or gDNA derived from T cells, B-cell-depleted T cells, or PBMCs.

The CDR3 is 14 amino acids. Trimming cost V 8 bases and J 3 bases, with 14 bases left between them. Germline V gene sequence: CDR1 MNHEY, CDR2 SVGAGI. The authors' processing: Amplification of reference gene primers provided the estimated nucleated cell counts. The table came from immunoSEQ multiplex PCR; TCRdb's copy has only in-frame clones and leaves some out. V, J and clone size are those of that table, while D and trimming were read from the DNA. The table has 45,000 to 55,000 clones, about 90% seen once. The chain carries TRBV6-5 and TRBJ1-5, with D unresolved. The sequencing sample was made of peripheral blood. The sequence was obtained from a human donor in a cohort sampled during active COVID-19. The DNA of the CDR3 is TGTGCCAGCCAGAGGCATTTCGACAATCAGCCCCAGCATTTT. It is translated as CASQRHFDNQPQHF.